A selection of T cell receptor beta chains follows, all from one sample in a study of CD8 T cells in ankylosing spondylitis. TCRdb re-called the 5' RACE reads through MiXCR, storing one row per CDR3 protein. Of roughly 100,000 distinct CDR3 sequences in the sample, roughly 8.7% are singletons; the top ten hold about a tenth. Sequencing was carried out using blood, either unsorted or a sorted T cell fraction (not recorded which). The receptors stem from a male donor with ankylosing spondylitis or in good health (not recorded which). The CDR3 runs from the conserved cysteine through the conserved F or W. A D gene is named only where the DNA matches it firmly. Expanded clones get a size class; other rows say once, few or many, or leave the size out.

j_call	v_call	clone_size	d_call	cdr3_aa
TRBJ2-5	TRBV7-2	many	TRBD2	CASSRAGDSQETQYF
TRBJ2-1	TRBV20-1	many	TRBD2	CSAALAGIYNEQFF
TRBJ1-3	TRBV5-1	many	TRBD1	CASSFVGQESGNTIYF
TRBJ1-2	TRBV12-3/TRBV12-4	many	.	CASSLSERTLYGYTF
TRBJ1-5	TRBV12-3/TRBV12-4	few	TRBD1	CASSPAGGHQPQHF
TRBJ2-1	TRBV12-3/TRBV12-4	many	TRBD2	CASSLGGKRGAYNEQFF
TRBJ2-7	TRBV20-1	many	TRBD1	CSAIPGQGSYEQYF
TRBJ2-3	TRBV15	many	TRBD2	CATSRKGLATTDTQYF
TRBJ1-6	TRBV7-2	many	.	CASSLYGTQFNSPLHF
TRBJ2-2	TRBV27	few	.	CASNQAGPGELFF
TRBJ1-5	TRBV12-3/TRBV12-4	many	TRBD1	CASRGTGGGQPQHF
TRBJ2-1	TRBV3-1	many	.	CASSQGNLGQFF
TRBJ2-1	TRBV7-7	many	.	CASSLGEKNEQFF
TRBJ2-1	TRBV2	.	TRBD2	CASRNSGTPYNEQFF
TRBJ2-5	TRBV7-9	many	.	CASSLGTSQETQYF
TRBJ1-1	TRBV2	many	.	CARGVGANTEAFF
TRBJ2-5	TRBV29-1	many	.	CSVEVYPGETQYF
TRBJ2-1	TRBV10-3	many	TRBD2	CAISGQREVSYNEQFF
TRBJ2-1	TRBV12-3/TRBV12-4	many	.	CASSLGRADLAYNEQFF
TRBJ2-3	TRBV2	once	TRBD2	CTFCLRALAGSRLTDTQYF
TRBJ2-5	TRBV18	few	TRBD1	CASSRGQGGETQYF
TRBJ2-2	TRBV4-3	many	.	CASSRRGAFTGELFF
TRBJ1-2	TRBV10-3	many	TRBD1	CAISIASGTGGRSNYGYTF
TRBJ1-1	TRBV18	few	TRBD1	CASSPYPGGLDTEAFF
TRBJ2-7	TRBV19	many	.	CASSIGGQQYEQYF
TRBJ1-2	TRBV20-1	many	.	CSAAVQGRGRVNTF
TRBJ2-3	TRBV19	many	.	CASSIGGPDTQYF
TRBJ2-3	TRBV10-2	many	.	CASGVRGGGPRSTQYF
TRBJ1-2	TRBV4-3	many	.	CASSQLAGFTNYGYTF
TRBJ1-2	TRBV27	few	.	CASSLQGPTNYGYTF
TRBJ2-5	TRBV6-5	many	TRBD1	CASSYPGQGETQYF
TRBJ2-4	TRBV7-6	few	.	CASSQKSSLLYF
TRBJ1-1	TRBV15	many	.	CATSRDPQPMNTEAFF
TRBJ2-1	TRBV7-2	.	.	CASSWLRLARAYNEQFF
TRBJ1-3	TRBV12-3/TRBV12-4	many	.	CATRSQGTIYF
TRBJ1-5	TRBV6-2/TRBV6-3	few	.	CASSYRGRPQHF
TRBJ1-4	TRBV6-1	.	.	CASSSGRINEKLFF
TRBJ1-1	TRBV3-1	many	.	CASSQGGNTEAFF
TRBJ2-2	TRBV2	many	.	CASIRSTPGELFF
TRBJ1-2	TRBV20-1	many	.	CSATLEYLNYGYTF
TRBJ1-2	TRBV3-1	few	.	CASSQQDALNYGYTF
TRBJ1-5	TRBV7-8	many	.	CASSLLTSSQPQHF
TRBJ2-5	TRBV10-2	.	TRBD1	CASRDGQGMKTQYF
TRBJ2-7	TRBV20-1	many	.	CSATNLAGSSYEQYF
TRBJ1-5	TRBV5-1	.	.	CASSPGGAAEPQHF
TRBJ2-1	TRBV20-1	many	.	CSAGVNEQFF
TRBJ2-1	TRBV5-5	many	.	CASSFRTGNEQFF
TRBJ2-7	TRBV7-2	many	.	CASSTFGGRYEQYF
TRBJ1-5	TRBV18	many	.	CASSLFKFNQPQHF
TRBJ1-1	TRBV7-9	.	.	CASSLGEGTEAFF
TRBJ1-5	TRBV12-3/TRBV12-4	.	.	CASSLNSYYQPQHF
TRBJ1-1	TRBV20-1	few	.	CSAGKQDGAFF
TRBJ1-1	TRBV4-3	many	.	CASSQEGGGTEAFF
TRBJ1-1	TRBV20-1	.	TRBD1	CSARDRLAGGTEAFF
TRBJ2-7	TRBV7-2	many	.	CASSLDRLSYEQYF